Here is one TCR beta chain with its context. No cognate antigen has been identified for it. Base quality data are lacking; no much larger clone is found one base away. The sample originates from a study of technical replicates of blood from a handful of donors (dated by TCRdb to 2015 to 2018). The germline V gene (reference sequence) gives CDR1 as MNHNY and CDR2 as SVGAGI. The CDR3 measures 15 amino acids from cysteine to phenylalanine. Solely the CDR3 DNA is kept, with 45 bases framed from the first base. Libraries were made using the immunoSEQ multiplex PCR assay. TCRdb provides this immuneACCESS table in a form limited to in-frame rearrangements. Some clones are lacking; in checked studies, under half of them reflect an unresolved V gene, and why the rest are absent is not known. The sample yields roughly 80,000 clones; around 93% were counted once. Roughly 0.25% of the sample goes to the ten largest clones.

Sequencing input: T cells isolated from PBMCs. The clonotype was recovered from a human donor in good health. The V and J genes are TRBV6-6 and TRBJ1-1, and 11 junctional nucleotides match TRBD1. The CDR3 sequence is CATIWTGGMNTEAFF. The nucleotides read TGTGCGACCATCTGGACAGGGGGCATGAACACTGAAGCTTTCTTT.